The clone carrying this TCR beta chain was recorded once. Clones were sequenced by immunoSEQ multiplex PCR, and TCRdb holds only the in-frame ones, with some missing. The sample records tens of thousands of clones, around two thirds being singletons. The sample comes from a study of early stage breast cancer tumors. Study summary: Among roughly twelve ER+/PR+/HER2- tumors, eight were ductal, four lobular.

The sequence was obtained from a person in their fifties or sixties with breast cancer. Sequencing was performed on blood.

The CDR3 nucleotides are TGTGCCAGCTCACCTCTGAACACCGGGGAGCTGTTTTTT. This translates into CASSPLNTGELFF. The chain couples TRBV18 to TRBJ2-2; no definite D call. Germline CDR1 is KGHSH and CDR2 is LQKENI. The CDR3 has 13 amino acids. V lost 3 bases to trimming and J lost 1 base, with 3 bases between them.